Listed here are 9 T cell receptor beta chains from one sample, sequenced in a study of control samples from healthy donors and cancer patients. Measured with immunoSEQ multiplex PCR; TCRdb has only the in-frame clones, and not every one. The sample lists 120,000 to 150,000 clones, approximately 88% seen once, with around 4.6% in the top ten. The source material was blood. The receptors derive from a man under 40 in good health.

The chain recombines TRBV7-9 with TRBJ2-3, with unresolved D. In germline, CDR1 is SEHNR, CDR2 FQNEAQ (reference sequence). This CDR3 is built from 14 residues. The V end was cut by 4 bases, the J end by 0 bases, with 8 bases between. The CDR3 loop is CASSSGYSTDTQYF. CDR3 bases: TGTGCCAGCAGCTCTGGGTACAGCACAGATACGCAGTATTTT.

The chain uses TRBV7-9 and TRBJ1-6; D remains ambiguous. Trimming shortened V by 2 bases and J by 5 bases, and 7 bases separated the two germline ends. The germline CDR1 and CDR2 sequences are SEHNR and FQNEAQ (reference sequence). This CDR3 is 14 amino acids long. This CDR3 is CASSLIGNNSPLHF. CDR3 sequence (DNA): TGTGCCAGCAGCTTAATAGGCAATAATTCACCCCTCCACTTT.

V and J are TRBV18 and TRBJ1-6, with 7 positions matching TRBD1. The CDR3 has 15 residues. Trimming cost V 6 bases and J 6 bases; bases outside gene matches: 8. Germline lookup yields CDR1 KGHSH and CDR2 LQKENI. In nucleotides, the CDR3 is TGTGCCAGCTCCCTGGGACAGAATGCTAATTCACCCCTCCACTTT. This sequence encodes CASSLGQNANSPLHF.

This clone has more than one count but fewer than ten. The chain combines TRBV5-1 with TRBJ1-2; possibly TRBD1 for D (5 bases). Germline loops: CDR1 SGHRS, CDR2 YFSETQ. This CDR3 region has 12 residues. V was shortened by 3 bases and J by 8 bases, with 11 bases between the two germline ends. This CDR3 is CASSSGLGGYTF. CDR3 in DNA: TGCGCCAGCAGCTCGGGACTTGGAGGCTACACCTTC.

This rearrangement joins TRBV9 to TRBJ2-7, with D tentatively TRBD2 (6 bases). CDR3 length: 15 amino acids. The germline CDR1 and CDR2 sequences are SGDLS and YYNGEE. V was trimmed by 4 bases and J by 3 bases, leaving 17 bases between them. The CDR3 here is CASSPLATGDYEQYF. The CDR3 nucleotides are TGTGCCAGCAGCCCCCTTGCAACGGGGGACTACGAGCAGTACTTC.

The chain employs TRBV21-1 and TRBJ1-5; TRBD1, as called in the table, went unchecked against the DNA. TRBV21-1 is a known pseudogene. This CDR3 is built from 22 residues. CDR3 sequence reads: CASSKALLRRREDRGLYQPQHF. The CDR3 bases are TGTGCCAGCAGCAAAGCGCTCCTCCGCCGTCGGGAGGACAGGGGGTTGTATCAGCCCCAGCATTTT.

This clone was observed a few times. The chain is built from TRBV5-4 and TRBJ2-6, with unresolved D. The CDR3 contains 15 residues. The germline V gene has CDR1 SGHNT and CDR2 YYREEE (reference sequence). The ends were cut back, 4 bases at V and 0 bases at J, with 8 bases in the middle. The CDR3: CASSAAHSGANVLTF. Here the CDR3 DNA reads TGTGCCAGCAGCGCAGCCCACTCTGGGGCCAACGTCCTGACTTTC.

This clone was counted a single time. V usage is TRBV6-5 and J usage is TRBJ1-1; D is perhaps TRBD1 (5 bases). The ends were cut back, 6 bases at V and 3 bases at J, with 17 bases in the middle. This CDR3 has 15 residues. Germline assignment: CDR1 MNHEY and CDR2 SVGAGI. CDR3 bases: TGTGCCAGCAGAAAAGGGCAGGGAGGGGACACTGAAGCTTTCTTT. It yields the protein CASRKGQGGDTEAFF.

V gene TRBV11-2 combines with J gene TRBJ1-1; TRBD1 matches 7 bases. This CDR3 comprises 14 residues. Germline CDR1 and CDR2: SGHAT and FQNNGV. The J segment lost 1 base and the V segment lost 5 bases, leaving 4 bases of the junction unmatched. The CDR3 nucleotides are TGTGCCAGCAGCCGCCGGGACAGGAACACTGAAGCTTTCTTT. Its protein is CASSRRDRNTEAFF.